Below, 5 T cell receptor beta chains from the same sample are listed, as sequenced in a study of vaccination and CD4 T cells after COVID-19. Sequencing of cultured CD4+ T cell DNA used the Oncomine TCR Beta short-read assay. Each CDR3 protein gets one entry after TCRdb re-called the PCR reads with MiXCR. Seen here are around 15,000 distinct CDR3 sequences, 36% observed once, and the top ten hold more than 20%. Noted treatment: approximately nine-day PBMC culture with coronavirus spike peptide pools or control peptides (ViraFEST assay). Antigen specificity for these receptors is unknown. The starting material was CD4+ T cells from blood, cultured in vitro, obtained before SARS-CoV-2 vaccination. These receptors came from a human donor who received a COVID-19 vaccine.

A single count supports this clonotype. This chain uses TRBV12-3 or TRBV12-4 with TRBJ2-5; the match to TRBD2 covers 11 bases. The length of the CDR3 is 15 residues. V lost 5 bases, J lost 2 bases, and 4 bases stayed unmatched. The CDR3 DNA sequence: TGTGCCAGCAGTAGTAGCGGGGGGGCACAAGAGACCCAGTACTTC. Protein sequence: CASSSSGGAQETQYF.

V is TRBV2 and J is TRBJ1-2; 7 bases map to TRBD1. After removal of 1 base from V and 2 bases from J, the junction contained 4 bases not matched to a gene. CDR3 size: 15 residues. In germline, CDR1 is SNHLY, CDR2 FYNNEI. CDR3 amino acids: CASSEDTGVNYGYTF. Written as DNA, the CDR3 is TGTGCCAGCAGTGAAGATACAGGGGTGAACTATGGCTACACCTTC. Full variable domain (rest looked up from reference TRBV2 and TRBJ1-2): EPEVTQTPSHQVTQMGQEVILRCVPISNHLYFYWYRQILGQKVEFLVSFYNNEISEKSEIFDDQFSVERPDGSNFTLKIRSTKLEDSAMYFCASSEDTGVNYGYTFGSGTRLTVV.

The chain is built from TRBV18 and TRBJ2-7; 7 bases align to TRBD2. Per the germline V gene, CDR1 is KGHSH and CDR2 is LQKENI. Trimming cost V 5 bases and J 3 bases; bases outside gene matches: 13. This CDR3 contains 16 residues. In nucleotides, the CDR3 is TGTGCCAGCTCAGCTACCGGGGGGTATCTTGACTACGAGCAGTACTTC. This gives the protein CASSATGGYLDYEQYF.

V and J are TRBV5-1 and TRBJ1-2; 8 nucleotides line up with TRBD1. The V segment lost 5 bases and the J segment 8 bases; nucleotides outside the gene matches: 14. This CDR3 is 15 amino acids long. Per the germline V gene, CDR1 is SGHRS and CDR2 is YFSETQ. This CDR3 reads CASRVLTGEIGGYTF. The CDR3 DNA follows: TGCGCCAGCAGGGTACTGACAGGGGAGATAGGAGGCTACACCTTC.

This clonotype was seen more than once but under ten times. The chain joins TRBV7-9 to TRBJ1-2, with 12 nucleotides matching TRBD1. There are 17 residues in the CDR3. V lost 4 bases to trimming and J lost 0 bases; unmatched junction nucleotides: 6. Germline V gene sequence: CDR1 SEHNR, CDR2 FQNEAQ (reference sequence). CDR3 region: CASSSGTGGLSNYGYTF. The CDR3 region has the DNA TGTGCCAGCAGCTCTGGGACAGGGGGCCTTTCTAACTATGGCTACACCTTC.